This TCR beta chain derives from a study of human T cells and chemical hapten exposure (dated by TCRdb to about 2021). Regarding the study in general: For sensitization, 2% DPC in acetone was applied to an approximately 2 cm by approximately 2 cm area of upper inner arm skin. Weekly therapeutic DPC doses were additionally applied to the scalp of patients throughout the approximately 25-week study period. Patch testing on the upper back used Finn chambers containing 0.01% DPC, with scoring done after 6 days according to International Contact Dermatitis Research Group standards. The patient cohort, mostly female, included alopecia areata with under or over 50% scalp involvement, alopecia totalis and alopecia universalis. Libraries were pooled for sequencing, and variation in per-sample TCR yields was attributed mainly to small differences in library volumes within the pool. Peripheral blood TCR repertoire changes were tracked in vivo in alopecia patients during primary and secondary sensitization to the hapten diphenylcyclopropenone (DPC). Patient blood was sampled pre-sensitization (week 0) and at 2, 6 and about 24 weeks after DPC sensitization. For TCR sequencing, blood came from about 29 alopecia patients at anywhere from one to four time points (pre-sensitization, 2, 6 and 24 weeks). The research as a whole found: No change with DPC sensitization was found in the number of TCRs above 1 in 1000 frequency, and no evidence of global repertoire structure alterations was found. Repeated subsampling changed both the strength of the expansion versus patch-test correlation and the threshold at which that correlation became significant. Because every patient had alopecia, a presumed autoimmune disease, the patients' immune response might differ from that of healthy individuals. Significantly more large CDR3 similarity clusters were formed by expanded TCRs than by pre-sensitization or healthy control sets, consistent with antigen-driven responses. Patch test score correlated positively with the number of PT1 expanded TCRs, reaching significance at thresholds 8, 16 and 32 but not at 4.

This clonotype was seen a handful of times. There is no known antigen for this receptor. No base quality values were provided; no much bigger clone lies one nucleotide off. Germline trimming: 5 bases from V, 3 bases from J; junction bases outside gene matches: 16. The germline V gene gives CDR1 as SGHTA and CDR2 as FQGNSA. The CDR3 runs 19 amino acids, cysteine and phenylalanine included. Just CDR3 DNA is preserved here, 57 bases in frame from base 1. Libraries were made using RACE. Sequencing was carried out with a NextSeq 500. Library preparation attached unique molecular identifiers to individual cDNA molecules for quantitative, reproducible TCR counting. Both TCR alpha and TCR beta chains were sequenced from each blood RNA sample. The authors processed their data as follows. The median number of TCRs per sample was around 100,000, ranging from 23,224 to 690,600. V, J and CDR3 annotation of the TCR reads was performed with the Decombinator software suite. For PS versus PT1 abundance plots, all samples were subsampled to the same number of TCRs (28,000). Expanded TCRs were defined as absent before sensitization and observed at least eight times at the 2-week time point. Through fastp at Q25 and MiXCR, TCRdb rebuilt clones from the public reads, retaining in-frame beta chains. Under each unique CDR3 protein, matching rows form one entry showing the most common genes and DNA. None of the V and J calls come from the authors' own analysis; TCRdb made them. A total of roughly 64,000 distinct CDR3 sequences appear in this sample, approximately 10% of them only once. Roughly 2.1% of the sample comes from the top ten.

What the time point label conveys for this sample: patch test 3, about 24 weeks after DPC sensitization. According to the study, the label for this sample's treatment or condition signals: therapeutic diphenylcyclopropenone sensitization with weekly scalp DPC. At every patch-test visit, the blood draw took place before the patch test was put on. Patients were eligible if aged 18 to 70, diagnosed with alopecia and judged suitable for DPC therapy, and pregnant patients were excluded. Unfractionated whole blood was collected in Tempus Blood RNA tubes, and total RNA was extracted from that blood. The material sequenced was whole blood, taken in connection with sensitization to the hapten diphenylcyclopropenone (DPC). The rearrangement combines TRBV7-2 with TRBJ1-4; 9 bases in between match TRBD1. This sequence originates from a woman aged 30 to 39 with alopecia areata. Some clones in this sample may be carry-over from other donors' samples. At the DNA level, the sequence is TGTGCCAGCAGCCCCGGTAATGGACAGGGGATTACGGCTAATGAAAAACTGTTTTTT. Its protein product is CASSPGNGQGITANEKLFF. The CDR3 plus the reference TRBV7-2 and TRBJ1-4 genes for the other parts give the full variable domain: GAGVSQSPSNKVTEKGKDVELRCDPISGHTALYWYRQSLGQGLEFLIYFQGNSAPDKSGLPSDRFSAERTGGSVSTLTIQRTQQEDSAVYLCASSPGNGQGITANEKLFFGSGTQLSVL.